What follows describes a single TCR beta chain. No antigen is known for it. The repertoire was sequenced with immunoSEQ multiplex PCR; TCRdb's copy has only in-frame clones and lacks some. The sample has about 100,000 clones; 75% to 95% are singletons. The germline V gene encodes CDR1 SEHNR and CDR2 FQNEAQ (reference sequence). The CDR3 is 13 residues long. The junction had 4 bases not matched to a gene; V was cut back by 6 bases and J by 4 bases. The record originates from a study of siplizumab effects on memory and regulatory T cells. Study-level points and caveats: Alloreactive clones mapping to unstimulated subsets formed only a minor fraction.

Material for sequencing was CD4+ T cells sorted from blood. The TCR sequence derives from a human donor in good health. The chain is built from TRBV7-9 and TRBJ1-2, with 8 bases identical to TRBD1. CDR3: CASSTGQGYGYTF. In DNA form, the CDR3 reads TGTGCCAGCAGTACCGGACAGGGCTATGGCTACACCTTC.